These 2 T cell receptor beta chains were sequenced from one sample in a study of beta chain features in type 1 diabetes. The study reverse transcribed the entire isolated RNA, so it sequenced expressed TCRB transcripts. The assay was immunoSEQ multiplex PCR, and TCRdb's table has in-frame clones only and misses some. The profile covers 900,000 or so clones, with about a sixth appearing a single time and 0.02% to 0.03% taken by the ten largest. Sequencing was performed on naive CD4+ T cells from blood. The receptor set was obtained from a woman between 18 and 29 years old in good health.

This clone occurred a few times. This chain joins TRBV11-1 and TRBJ2-7, with TRBD1 matching over 9 bases. The junction had 9 bases not matched to a gene; V was cut back by 4 bases and J by 2 bases. The CDR3 totals 16 residues. Germline CDR1 is SGHAT and CDR2 is FQDESV (reference sequence). The CDR3 loop is CASSSKGQGNTYEQYF. CDR3 in DNA: TGTGCCAGCAGCTCAAAGGGACAGGGAAATACCTACGAGCAGTACTTC.

This clone was detected only a few times. V and J are TRBV5-6 and TRBJ2-7; D is perhaps TRBD2 (5 bases). Germline CDR1 SGHDT, CDR2 YYEEEE. Trimming shortened V by 4 bases and J by 4 bases, and 18 bases separated the two germline ends. The CDR3 contains 15 residues. In nucleotides, the CDR3 is TGTGCCAGCAGCACGGACTGGCCTTTCCGTTACGAGCAGTACTTC. Residues: CASSTDWPFRYEQYF. Complete variable domain (other parts from reference TRBV5-6 and TRBJ2-7): DAGVTQSPTHLIKTRGQQVTLRCSPKSGHDTVSWYQQALGQGPQFIFQYYEEEERQRGNFPDRFSGHQFPNYSSELNVNALLLGDSALYLCASSTDWPFRYEQYFGPGTRLTVT.